A single T cell receptor beta chain is shown here with its context. Germline V gene data show CDR1 as SEHNR and CDR2 as FQNEAQ (reference sequence). This CDR3 has 11 amino acids. V lost 1 base, J lost 6 bases, and 2 bases lay in between. In the naive CD8 group, cells lacked CD45RO and were positively selected for CCR7, so terminally differentiated effector memory CD45RA+ cells were left out. Data came from immunoSEQ multiplex PCR; TCRdb stores just in-frame clones and leaves some out. The data contain 500,000 to 700,000 clones, approximately 95% of them seen just once; the ten biggest clones take up around 0.12%. This specimen comes from a study of shared clonotypes between healthy human individuals.

Sequencing used naive CD8+ T cells sorted from blood. The chain combines TRBV7-9 with TRBJ2-3, with D uncertain. The sequence came from a woman aged 30 to 39 in good health. CDR3 region: CASSLVDTQYF. The CDR3 nucleotides read TGTGCCAGCAGCTTAGTGGATACGCAGTATTTT.